Described below is a single T cell receptor beta chain sequence and its context. Its specificity is unknown. Data came from immunoSEQ multiplex PCR; TCRdb stores just in-frame clones and leaves some out. The sample consists of 20,000 to 25,000 clones, around 78% of them appearing once. The data stem from a study of graft-versus-host responses after intestinal transplantation. Study-wide points: GvH clones surfaced in recipient marrow, some emerging earlier in ileum or blood. Elevated graft-versus-host to host-versus-graft clonal ratios in allografts were recorded for patients with graft-donor T cell macrochimerism.

V was clipped by 2 bases and J by 8 bases, with 17 bases between them. CDR1 and CDR2 (germline): SGHTA, FQGNSA. The CDR3 runs 15 residues. Graft-derived tissue was subjected to processing to liberate intraepithelial and lamina propria lymphocytes. V is TRBV7-2 and J is TRBJ2-3; possible D gene TRBD2, 6 bases. The material was ileum tissue, obtained 12 days after intestinal transplant. This clonotype originated in a human patient who received an intestinal transplant, so some T cells may come from the graft donor. Here the CDR3 DNA reads TGTGCCAGCAGCTTAACGGCGCCCGGACTAACTACGCAGTATTTT. It encodes CASSLTAPGLTTQYF.